These 25 T cell receptor beta chains were sequenced from one sample in a study of tumor and adjacent non-tumor tissue in lung cancer. This sample's RNA came from whole unsorted tissue. A modified ARM-PCR protocol with three rounds of nested PCR amplified TCRbeta. TCRdb independently ran MiXCR on the multiplex PCR reads; one entry per CDR3 protein. The table includes 65,000 to 90,000 distinct CDR3 sequences, 80% to 85% detected once. The sample comprised lung tumor tissue. Receptors were obtained from a woman in her forties or fifties with non-small cell lung cancer.

A note on this clonotype: One junction end disagrees with the germline gene, perhaps due to a read error. This chain uses TRBV28 with TRBJ2-3; 9 nucleotides match TRBD2. The CDR3 is 16 residues long. Germline CDR1 and CDR2: MDHEN and SYDVKM. The CDR3 protein is CDSSLGTSSSTYTQYF. DNA of the CDR3: TGTGACAGCAGTCTCGGGACTAGCTCCTCCACATATACGCAGTATTTT.

Note on this clonotype: The junction shows a germline mismatch at one end, possibly a read error. The rearrangement joins TRBV4-2 to TRBJ2-1; 9 bases are a match to TRBD2. The CDR3 consists of 15 residues. Germline V gives CDR1 LGHNA, CDR2 YNFKEQ. CDR3 region: CANSQSPSGEDEQFF. The CDR3 coding sequence is TGTGCCAACAGCCAATCCCCTAGCGGGGAGGATGAGCAGTTCTTC.

This clonotype was counted between two and nine times. One end of the junction varies from germline; a read error may be responsible. V usage is TRBV11-2 and J usage is TRBJ1-6; D is unclear. Germline V gene lookup returns CDR1 SGHAT and CDR2 FQNNGV. This CDR3 region has 18 residues. The CDR3, as DNA: TGTGTCAGCAGCCCCTTTCGCACGTCGAGCTCCTATAATTCACCCCTCCACTTT. Translating gives CVSSPFRTSSSYNSPLHF.

With regard to this clonotype: A read error is likely, as this CDR3 ends without the conserved phenylalanine or tryptophan. The rearrangement uses TRBV6-1 and TRBJ2-3; 8 bases agree with TRBD2. Unmatched junction bases numbered 6, after V lost 9 bases and J lost 1 base. This CDR3 is built from 14 residues. Germline assignment: CDR1 MNHNS and CDR2 SASEGT. The CDR3 sequence is CASSTGRGTDTQYC. CDR3 DNA: TGTGCCAGTAGTACCGGGAGGGGCACAGATACGCAGTATTGT.

Regarding this clonotype: The final CDR3 position lacks the conserved phenylalanine or tryptophan, pointing to a likely read error. The chain has TRBV5-1 and TRBJ2-7, with TRBD2 matching 9 bases. Trimming at V came to 4 bases and at J to 4 bases, leaving 9 bases not matched to a gene. The CDR3 is made up of 15 amino acids. The germline V gene has CDR1 SGHRS and CDR2 YFSETQ. The CDR3 DNA is TGCGCCAGCAGCATGGCGGGAGGGAAGGAGTACGAGCAGTACTAC. It is translated as CASSMAGGKEYEQYY.

About this clonotype itself: Because it lacks the conserved phenylalanine or tryptophan at the end, this CDR3 is likely a read error. V gene TRBV20-1 combines with J gene TRBJ2-7; TRBD1 matches at 7 bases. Germline-derived CDR1 and CDR2 are DFQATT and SNEGSKA (reference sequence). CDR3 length equals 12 residues. J lost 7 bases, V lost 7 bases, and 10 bases had no gene match. DNA for the CDR3: TGCAGTGTCACCGGACAGGTGAAGGAGCAGTACTTA. Protein sequence: CSVTGQVKEQYL.

V is TRBV28 and J is TRBJ2-1, with D tentatively TRBD2 (7 bases). The germline gives CDR1 MDHEN, CDR2 SYDVKM. Trimming took 10 bases from V and 12 from J, leaving 37 bases between them. The CDR3 consists of 18 residues. The CDR3 protein is CANAKRGGLGGRRGGQFF. The DNA of the CDR3 is TGTGCCAACGCTAAACGTGGGGGGCTCGGCGGGAGAAGGGGTGGGCAGTTCTTC.

Note on this clonotype: A read error may account for a junction end that differs from germline. The V call is TRBV11-2, the J call TRBJ2-1; D might be TRBD1 (6 bases). This CDR3 region has 16 residues. Germline V gene lookup returns CDR1 SGHAT and CDR2 FQNNGV. The DNA of the CDR3 is TGTGCCAGCAGTCGGATGATACTAGAGGGGGACAATGAACAGTTCTTC. Amino acids: CASSRMILEGDNEQFF. Full variable domain (outside the CDR3, taken from reference TRBV11-2 and TRBJ2-1): EAGVAQSPRYKIIEKRQSVAFWCNPISGHATLYWYQQILGQGPKLLIQFQNNGVVDDSQLPKDRFSAERLKGVDSTLKIQPAKLEDSAVYLCASSRMILEGDNEQFFGPGTRLTVL.

Of note for this clonotype: This CDR3 is missing its conserved last phenylalanine or tryptophan, likely due to a read error. The chain joins TRBV28 to TRBJ2-5; 9 bases line up with TRBD1. Germline loops: CDR1 MDHEN, CDR2 SYDVKM. This CDR3 comprises 15 residues. With V trimmed by 6 bases and J by 6 bases, 11 bases remained unmatched. The CDR3 spells CASRQTGGAVKTQYL. CDR3 nucleotides: TGTGCCAGCAGGCAAACAGGGGGCGCGGTGAAGACCCAGTACTTA.

Note on this clonotype: This is likely a read error, given that the CDR3 carries no conserved phenylalanine or tryptophan at its end. The chain recombines TRBV29-1 with TRBJ2-1; TRBD2 matches 9 bases. Trimming removed 7 bases from V and 0 bases from J; junction bases left unmatched: 7. Germline V gene lookup returns CDR1 SQVTM and CDR2 ANQGSEA. The CDR3 runs to 15 residues. The CDR3 DNA reads as TGCAGCGCCCCGACTAGCGGCGCCTCCTACAATGAGCAGTTCTTA. Its translation: CSAPTSGASYNEQFL.

This clonotype occurred many times. This chain uses TRBV19 with TRBJ2-1; 13 bases map to TRBD2. Germline V lookup: CDR1 LNHDA, CDR2 SQIVND (reference sequence). Trimming removed 3 bases from V and 6 bases from J; junction bases left unmatched: 11. The CDR3 loop spans 18 amino acids. The CDR3 region is CASSIGTSGRARGNEQFF. The CDR3 DNA reads TGTGCCAGTAGTATTGGCACTAGCGGGAGGGCCAGGGGCAATGAGCAGTTCTTC.

A word on this clonotype: The junction departs from germline at one end; a sequencing error may be responsible. The V call is TRBV4-3, the J call TRBJ1-5; D uncertain. This CDR3 is 13 amino acids long. Germline-derived CDR1 and CDR2 are LGHNA and YSLEER. The CDR3 nucleotides are TGCGCCAGCAGCCAAATCATCAATAAGCCCCAGCATTTT. This encodes CASSQIINKPQHF.

Regarding this clonotype: The junction shows a germline mismatch at one end, possibly a read error. The chain recombines TRBV11-2 with TRBJ2-7; unclear D gene. CDR1 is SGHAT and CDR2 is FQNNGV in the germline V gene. The CDR3 is 15 amino acids. The CDR3 spells CASSLSSSTSYGQYF. CDR3 bases: TGTGCCAGCAGCTTATCTTCGAGTACCTCCTACGGGCAGTACTTC.

Worth noting for this clonotype: One base away lies a much larger clone, so this may be a sequencing read error. Since no conserved phenylalanine or tryptophan closes the CDR3, a read error is the likely cause. The chain couples TRBV24-1 to TRBJ2-1, with D unresolved. Germline values: CDR1 KGHDR, CDR2 SFDVKD. V was cut by 1 base and J by 4 bases, with 13 bases left in between. The CDR3 length is 16 residues. The CDR3 nucleotides are TGTGCCACCAGTGATTTTGGCGGTCCAGGATACAATGAGCAGTTCTTA. Translated, it gives CATSDFGGPGYNEQFL.

About this clonotype: One end of the junction fails to match germline, which may point to a read error. The V and J genes are TRBV12-3 or TRBV12-4 and TRBJ1-5, with unresolved D. The CDR3 is 12 amino acids. CDR3 DNA: TGTCCCAGCAGCAAGGTGGAACAGCCCCAGCATTTT. Protein: CPSSKVEQPQHF.

A word on this clonotype: The CDR3 ends on some other residue instead of the conserved phenylalanine or tryptophan, so this is likely a read error. V gene TRBV11-2 combines with J gene TRBJ2-7, with D tentatively TRBD1 (6 bases). The CDR3 runs to 15 residues. The germline gives CDR1 SGHAT, CDR2 FQNNGV. CDR3 DNA sequence: TGTGCCAGCAGCATAGAGACCGGGACACCATACGAGCAGTACTTA. The encoded protein is CASSIETGTPYEQYL.

The chain recombines TRBV29-1 with TRBJ2-1; D unclear. The CDR3 is 14 amino acids. Per germline, CDR1 SQVTM and CDR2 ANQGSEA. V gave up 1 base and J gave up 10 bases, with 17 bases separating them. CDR3 sequence reads: CSVEGHTVVWEQFF. Here the CDR3 DNA reads TGCAGCGTTGAAGGGCACACGGTGGTATGGGAGCAGTTCTTC.

A word on this clonotype: The junction shows a germline mismatch at one end, possibly a read error. The chain combines TRBV20-1 with TRBJ2-7; 16 nucleotides align to TRBD2. Germline-derived CDR1 and CDR2 are DFQATT and SNEGSKA (reference sequence). The CDR3 covers 19 residues. CDR3 nucleotide sequence: TGCAGTGCTAAAACCTATCGGGGACTAGCGGGAGGGCCGTCCTACGAGCAGTACTTT. Translation gives CSAKTYRGLAGGPSYEQYF.

As for this clonotype: The junction does not match germline at one end; this may be a read error. CDR3 amino acids: CTSTRQGGSVGNTIYF. The CDR3 DNA is TGTACCAGCACCAGACAGGGGGGATCCGTAGGAAACACCATATATTTT. This chain joins TRBV6-5 and TRBJ1-3; TRBD1 aligns across 9 bases. The CDR3 totals 16 residues. The germline gives CDR1 MNHEY, CDR2 SVGAGI.

Note on this clonotype: The junction departs from germline at one end; a sequencing error may be responsible. The genes are TRBV29-1 and TRBJ2-1, with D maybe TRBD2 (5 bases). The CDR3 is made up of 13 amino acids. Germline V gene data show CDR1 as SQVTM and CDR2 as ANQGSEA. CDR3 region: CSVEDTAYIEQFF. CDR3 DNA: TGTAGCGTTGAAGATACCGCGTACATTGAGCAGTTCTTC.

This chain links TRBV20-1 with TRBJ2-1; either TRBD1 or TRBD2 may fit D (5 bases each). Trimming shortened V by 1 base and J by 6 bases, and 16 bases separated the two germline ends. The germline V gene has CDR1 DFQATT and CDR2 SNEGSKA (reference sequence). CDR3 length equals 15 residues. CDR3: CSARGGKGLFNEQFF. CDR3 nucleotide sequence: TGCAGTGCTAGAGGGGGGAAGGGTCTGTTCAATGAGCAGTTCTTC.

The rearrangement joins TRBV6-2 or TRBV6-3 to TRBJ1-6; the D is unclear. CDR3 length: 12 residues. Germline loops: CDR1 MNHEY, CDR2 SVGEGT. CDR3 residues: CASGDGESPLHF. The CDR3 coding sequence is TGTGCAAGCGGAGACGGCGAATCACCCCTCCACTTT.

This clonotype appeared once. Without the conserved terminal phenylalanine or tryptophan, this CDR3 likely stems from a read error. The genes are TRBV20-1 and TRBJ2-7; 11 bases align to TRBD2. The CDR3 has 15 amino acids. Per the germline V gene, CDR1 is DFQATT and CDR2 is SNEGSKA (reference sequence). V dropped 6 bases and J dropped 4; count of bases not matched to a gene: 11. The CDR3 spells CSAQKPGLAAYEQYL. CDR3 sequence (DNA): TGCAGTGCCCAGAAACCGGGACTAGCGGCATACGAGCAGTACCTC.

As concerns this clonotype: One end of the junction does not line up with germline, which may come from a read error. This sequence joins TRBV20-1 and TRBJ2-7, with D maybe TRBD2 (6 bases). CDR3 length equals 14 residues. Germline values: CDR1 DFQATT, CDR2 SNEGSKA (reference sequence). The CDR3 nucleotides read TGCAGTGCTAGACGACTAGGTGATTACTACGAGCGGTACTTC. Translated: CSARRLGDYYERYF.

The J gene is TRBJ1-6, the V gene TRBV20-1; 8 nucleotides match TRBD1. V lost 0 bases, J lost 15 bases, and 16 bases stayed unmatched. Germline loops: CDR1 DFQATT, CDR2 SNEGSKA (reference sequence). There are 16 residues in the CDR3. The CDR3 coding sequence is TGCAGTGCTAGAGATCACAGGACAGGGCGGAGTTCAGACCTCCACTTT. Translated, it gives CSARDHRTGRSSDLHF.